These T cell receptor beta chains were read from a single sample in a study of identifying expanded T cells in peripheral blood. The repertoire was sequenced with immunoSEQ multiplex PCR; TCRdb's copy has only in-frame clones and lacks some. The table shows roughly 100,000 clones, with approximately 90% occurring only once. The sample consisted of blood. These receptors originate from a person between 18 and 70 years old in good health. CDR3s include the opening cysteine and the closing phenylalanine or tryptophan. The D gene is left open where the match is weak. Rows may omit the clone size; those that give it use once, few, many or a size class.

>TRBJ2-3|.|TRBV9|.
CASSPRFTSTDTQYF
TGTGCCAGCAGCCCTCGATTTACTAGCACAGATACGCAGTATTTT
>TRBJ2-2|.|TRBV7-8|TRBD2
CASSLKTSGGATGELFF
TGTGCCAGCAGCTTAAAGACTAGCGGGGGGGCGACCGGGGAGCTGTTTTTT
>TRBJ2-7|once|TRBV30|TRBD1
CAWSPIGLGGGSPRREQYF
TGTGCCTGGAGTCCTATAGGATTAGGGGGCGGATCACCCCGCCGCGAGCAGTACTTC
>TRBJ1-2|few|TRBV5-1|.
CASSYNSGVYGYTF
TGCGCCAGCAGCTATAATTCAGGGGTGTATGGCTACACCTTC
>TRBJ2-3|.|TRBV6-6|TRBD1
CASSTGVSTDTQYF
TGTGCCAGCAGTACAGGGGTCAGCACAGATACGCAGTATTTT
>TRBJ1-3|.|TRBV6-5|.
CASRLDGDSGNTIYF
TGTGCCAGCAGGCTCGACGGCGACTCTGGAAACACCATATATTTT
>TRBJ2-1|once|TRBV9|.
CASSPTPGTEQFF
TGTGCCAGCAGCCCGACCCCAGGTACTGAGCAGTTCTTC
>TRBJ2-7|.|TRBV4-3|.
CASSQVLSRGFYEQYF
TGCGCCAGCAGCCAAGTTTTGTCGCGGGGCTTCTACGAGCAGTACTTC
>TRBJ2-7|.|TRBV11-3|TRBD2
CASSQGTSGGAQQYF
TGTGCCAGCAGCCAGGGGACTAGCGGGGGGGCGCAGCAGTACTTC
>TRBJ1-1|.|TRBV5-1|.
CASTLGTPNTEAFF
TGCGCCAGCACCCTCGGGACACCGAACACTGAAGCTTTCTTT
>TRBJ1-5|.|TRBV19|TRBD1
CASTQGGVSNQPQHF
TGTGCCAGTACCCAAGGGGGCGTTAGCAATCAGCCCCAGCATTTT
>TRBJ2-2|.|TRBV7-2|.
CASSLDWGTLLYNTGELFF
TGTGCCAGCAGCTTAGATTGGGGGACTCTCTTGTATAACACCGGGGAGCTGTTTTTT
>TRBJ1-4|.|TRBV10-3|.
CAISRQFLTTNEKLFF
TGTGCCATCAGTCGACAGTTCCTAACAACTAATGAAAAACTGTTTTTT
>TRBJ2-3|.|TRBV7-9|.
CASSLVDTQYF
TGTGCCAGCAGCTTAGTGGATACGCAGTATTTT
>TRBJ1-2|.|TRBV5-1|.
CASSLQGNYGYTF
TGCGCCAGCAGCTTACAGGGAAACTATGGCTACACCTTC
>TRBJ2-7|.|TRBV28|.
CASTSSHSSSYEQYF
TGTGCCAGCACCTCAAGCCACTCTAGCTCCTACGAGCAGTACTTC
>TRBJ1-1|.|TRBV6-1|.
CASSDARWRGAEAFF
TGTGCCAGCAGTGACGCTCGTTGGAGGGGGGCTGAAGCTTTCTTT
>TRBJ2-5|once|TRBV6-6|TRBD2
CASSLSGQKTQYF
TGTGCCAGCAGCCTTAGCGGGCAAAAGACCCAGTACTTC
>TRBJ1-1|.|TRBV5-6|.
CASSFKRGRTNTEAFF
TGTGCCAGCAGCTTCAAGCGAGGGCGGACTAACACTGAAGCTTTCTTT
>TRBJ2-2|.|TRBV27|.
CASKLRGGGELFF
TGTGCCAGCAAACTACGGGGAGGCGGGGAGCTGTTTTTT
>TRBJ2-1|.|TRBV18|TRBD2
CASSPTVPGLAGSRNEQFF
TGTGCCAGCTCACCAACGGTCCCGGGACTAGCGGGGTCCCGCAATGAGCAGTTCTTC
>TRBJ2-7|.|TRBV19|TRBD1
CASSSHSRDRGREQYF
TGTGCCAGTAGTTCACACTCCCGGGACAGGGGTAGGGAGCAGTACTTC
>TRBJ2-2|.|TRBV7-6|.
CASSLGQIGGELFF
TGTGCCAGCAGCTTGGGACAAATCGGCGGGGAGCTGTTTTTT
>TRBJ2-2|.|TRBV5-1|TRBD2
CASRVAGGHTGELFF
TGCGCCAGCAGAGTAGCGGGGGGCCACACCGGGGAGCTGTTTTTT
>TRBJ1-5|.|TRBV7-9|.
CASSLDVGGVEGQPQHF
TGTGCCAGCAGCTTAGATGTCGGGGGAGTCGAGGGTCAGCCCCAGCATTTT
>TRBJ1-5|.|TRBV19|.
CASSAWGGQPQHF
TGTGCCAGTAGTGCCTGGGGGGGGCAGCCCCAGCATTTT
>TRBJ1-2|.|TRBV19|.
CASRPQGRFSYGYTF
TGTGCCAGTCGGCCACAAGGGAGGTTTAGCTATGGCTACACCTTC
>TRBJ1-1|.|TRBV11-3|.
CASSLEGNTEAFF
TGTGCCAGCAGCTTAGAAGGGAACACTGAAGCTTTCTTT
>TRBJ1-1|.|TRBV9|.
CASSVGTDTEAFF
TGTGCCAGCAGCGTGGGCACTGACACTGAAGCTTTCTTT
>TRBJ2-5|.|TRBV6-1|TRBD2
CASSEGTSGGGSWETQYF
TGTGCCAGCAGTGAAGGGACTAGCGGGGGAGGATCATGGGAGACCCAGTACTTC
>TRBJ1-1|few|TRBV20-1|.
CSARMMGGTFF
TGCAGTGCTAGGATGATGGGGGGGACTTTCTTT
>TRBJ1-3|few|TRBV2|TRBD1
CASSVGQAISGNTIYF
TGTGCCAGCAGCGTCGGACAGGCGATCTCTGGAAACACCATATATTTT
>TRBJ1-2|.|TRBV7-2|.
CASNRPSAPNYGYTF
TGTGCCAGCAACCGTCCTTCGGCCCCTAACTATGGCTACACCTTC
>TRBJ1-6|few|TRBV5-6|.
CASSLDRWNSPLHF
TGTGCCAGCAGCTTGGACAGGTGGAATTCACCCCTCCACTTT
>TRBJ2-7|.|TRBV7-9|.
CASTTGTPTYEQYF
TGTGCCAGTACCACCGGGACACCTACCTACGAGCAGTACTTC
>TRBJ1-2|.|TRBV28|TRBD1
CASNMGQGAYGYTF
TGTGCCAGCAACATGGGACAGGGTGCCTATGGCTACACCTTC
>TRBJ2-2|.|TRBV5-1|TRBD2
CASSLGLANTGELFF
TGCGCCAGCAGCTTGGGACTAGCAAACACCGGGGAGCTGTTTTTT
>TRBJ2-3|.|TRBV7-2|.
CASSPRRRGDTQYF
TGTGCCAGCAGCCCCAGGCGGCGGGGAGATACGCAGTATTTT
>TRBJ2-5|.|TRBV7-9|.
CASSLRAGAVYQETQYF
TGTGCCAGCAGCTTAAGGGCCGGGGCCGTTTACCAAGAGACCCAGTACTTC
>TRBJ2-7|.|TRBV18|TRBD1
CASSPRTGTGEEQYF
TGTGCCAGCTCACCGCGAACAGGGACAGGGGAAGAGCAGTACTTC